Below, one TCR beta chain is given with its context. Its antigen is unknown. V was clipped by 4 bases and J by 3 bases; unmatched bases: 11. Per germline, CDR1 SGHRS and CDR2 YFSETQ. This CDR3 contains 16 residues. This sample is drawn from a study of shared clonotypes between healthy human individuals. General study results and limits: Generally, naive subsets came out with larger estimated richness than memory subsets. Four donors showed sharing of 4.5% to 5% of naive CD4 clonotypes.

Sequencing used immunoSEQ multiplex PCR; TCRdb keeps in-frame clones, though not all of them. The sample has roughly 700,000 clones, 74% seen once; the top ten hold over 1.5%. Researchers partitioned CD4+ cells into CD45RA+ naive and CD45RA-negative memory subsets. Sequenced input: memory CD4+ T cells sorted from blood. The subset: CD45RA-negative fraction. This chain connects TRBV5-1 to TRBJ2-3; 7 nucleotides line up with TRBD1. The clonotype was recovered from a woman aged 25 to 39 in good health. CDR3 residues: CASSPDATGLTDTQYF. The DNA for the CDR3 is TGCGCCAGCAGCCCAGATGCGACAGGGCTTACAGATACGCAGTATTTT.